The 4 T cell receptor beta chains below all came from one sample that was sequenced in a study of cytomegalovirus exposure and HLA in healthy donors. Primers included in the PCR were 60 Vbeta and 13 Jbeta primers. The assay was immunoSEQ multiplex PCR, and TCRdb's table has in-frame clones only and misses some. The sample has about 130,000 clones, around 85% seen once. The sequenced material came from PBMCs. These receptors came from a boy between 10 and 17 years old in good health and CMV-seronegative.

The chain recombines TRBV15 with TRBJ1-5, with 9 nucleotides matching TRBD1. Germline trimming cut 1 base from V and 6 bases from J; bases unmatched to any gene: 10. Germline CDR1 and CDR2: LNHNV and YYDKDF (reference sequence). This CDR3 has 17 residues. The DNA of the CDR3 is TGTGCCACCAGCAGAGGACCTCAACAGGGGGCTGGTCAGCCCCAGCATTTT. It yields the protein CATSRGPQQGAGQPQHF.

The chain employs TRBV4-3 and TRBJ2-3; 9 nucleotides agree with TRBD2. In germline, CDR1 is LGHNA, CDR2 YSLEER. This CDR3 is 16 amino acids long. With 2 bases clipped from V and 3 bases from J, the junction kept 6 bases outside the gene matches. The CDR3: CASSQTPSGVTDTQYF. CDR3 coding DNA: TGCGCCAGCAGCCAAACCCCTAGCGGGGTAACAGATACGCAGTATTTT.

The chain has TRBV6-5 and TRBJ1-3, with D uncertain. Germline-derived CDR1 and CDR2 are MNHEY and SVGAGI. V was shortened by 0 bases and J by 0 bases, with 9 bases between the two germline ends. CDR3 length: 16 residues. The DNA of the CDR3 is TGTGCCAGCAGTTACTCGCTGGGCAACTCTGGAAACACCATATATTTT. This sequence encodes CASSYSLGNSGNTIYF.

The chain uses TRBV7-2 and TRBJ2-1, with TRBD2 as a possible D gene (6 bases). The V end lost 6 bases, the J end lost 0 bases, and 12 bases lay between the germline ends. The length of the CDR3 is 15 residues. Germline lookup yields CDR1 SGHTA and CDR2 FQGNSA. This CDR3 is CASRPAGRSYNEQFF. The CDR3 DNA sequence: TGTGCCAGCAGACCAGCGGGCCGCTCCTACAATGAGCAGTTCTTC.